One and the same sample provided the 30 T cell receptor beta chains below, sequenced in a study of T cells in Graves' hyperthyroidism and ophthalmopathy. TCR beta CDR3 region amplification was performed from RNA transcripts. Researchers ran a first-round RT-PCR on the TCR CDR3 using the HTBI primer set. In TCRdb, the multiplex PCR reads were re-called with MiXCR into one record per CDR3 protein. The sample has some 560,000 distinct CDR3 sequences, more than 15% seen once. What was sequenced was blood. These TCRs come from a woman aged 25 to 45 with Graves' hyperthyroidism.

This clonotype showed up just a few times. This chain connects TRBV14 to TRBJ2-2; D might be TRBD2 (5 bases). Between the trimmed V and J ends, which lost 4 bases and 8 bases, there was a span of 14 bases. CDR1 is SGHDN, CDR2 FVKESK, per germline. This CDR3 spans 14 amino acids. This chain's CDR3 is CASSPWTAGGELFF. CDR3 sequence (DNA): TGTGCCAGCAGCCCCTGGACGGCGGGTGGGGAGCTGTTTTTT.

J is TRBJ2-1 and V is TRBV29-1; D not resolved. V was cut by 5 bases and J by 0 bases, with 8 bases left in between. The CDR3 extends over 13 amino acids. The germline V gene encodes CDR1 SQVTM and CDR2 ANQGSEA. CDR3 DNA: TGCAGCGTTTGGCAACACTCCTACAATGAGCAGTTCTTC. Residues: CSVWQHSYNEQFF.

Ten or more counts support this clonotype. The J gene is TRBJ2-7, the V gene TRBV20-1, with D tentatively TRBD2 (5 bases). The CDR3 extends over 13 amino acids. Trimming removed 3 bases at V and 4 bases at J, with 13 bases between. Per the germline V gene, CDR1 is DFQATT and CDR2 is SNEGSKA (reference sequence). CDR3 nucleotides: TGCAGTGCTAGCGAAACTCCGGGGTACGAGCAGTACTTC. This sequence encodes CSASETPGYEQYF.

This clonotype came up many times. The chain employs TRBV11-2 and TRBJ2-3; weak D call: TRBD2 (6 bases). Per germline, CDR1 SGHAT and CDR2 FQNNGV. This CDR3 comprises 16 residues. Trimming took 2 bases from V and 2 from J, leaving 14 bases between them. The CDR3 is CASSLHLLADTDTQYF. The CDR3 bases are TGTGCCAGCAGCTTACACTTGTTAGCGGACACAGATACGCAGTATTTT.

The chain employs TRBV7-2 and TRBJ2-1; 8 bases are a match to TRBD1. CDR3 size: 20 residues. The J segment lost 4 bases and the V segment lost 1 base, leaving 18 bases of the junction unmatched. The germline gives CDR1 SGHTA, CDR2 FQGNSA. The CDR3 bases are TGTGCCAGCAGCTTAGGGCCCCTCCTAAGCTCAGGGGGCGGATACAATGAGCAGTTCTTC. Encoded protein: CASSLGPLLSSGGGYNEQFF.

The chain joins TRBV19 to TRBJ1-1, with TRBD1 matching over 11 bases. This CDR3 comprises 16 residues. The V and J ends lost 5 bases and 13 bases, in that order; junction bases with no gene match: 18. Germline V lookup: CDR1 LNHDA, CDR2 SQIVND (reference sequence). The CDR3 region is CASSLTSRDRGSSGFF. CDR3 nucleotides: TGTGCCAGTAGTCTTACTTCCCGGGACAGGGGGTCCTCGGGTTTCTTT. Using reference TRBV19 and TRBJ1-1 for the parts outside the CDR3, the full variable domain is DGGITQSPKYLFRKEGQNVTLSCEQNLNHDAMYWYRQDPGQGLRLIYYSQIVNDFQKGDIAEGYSVSREKKESFPLTVTSAQKNPTAFYLCASSLTSRDRGSSGFFGQGTRLTVV.

The chain is built from TRBV4-3 and TRBJ2-7, with unresolved D. V shed 0 bases and J shed 7 bases, with 19 bases lying between them. There are 16 residues in the CDR3. The V gene's germline CDR1 is LGHNA and CDR2 YSLEER. The CDR3 coding sequence is TGCGCCAGCAGCCAAGATGCCTCGGACCCGGCTGTGGAGCAGTACTTC. Encoded protein: CASSQDASDPAVEQYF.

This clonotype occurred many times. The CDR3 DNA is TGTGCCAGCAGCGCCTTGAGCGGGAGGGCCGTCCACGAGCAGTACTTC. It specifies CASSALSGRAVHEQYF. This chain connects TRBV9 to TRBJ2-7; 10 bases map to TRBD2. The germline gives CDR1 SGDLS, CDR2 YYNGEE. The CDR3 runs to 16 residues. Trimming at V came to 3 bases and at J to 5 bases, leaving 11 bases not matched to a gene. The full variable domain, completed using reference TRBV9 and TRBJ2-7, is DSGVTQTPKHLITATGQRVTLRCSPRSGDLSVYWYQQSLDQGLQFLIQYYNGEERAKGNILERFSAQQFPDLHSELNLSSLELGDSALYFCASSALSGRAVHEQYFGPGTRLTVT.

Only one count was recorded for this clonotype. At one of its ends the junction is not consistent with the germline gene, which may arise from a read error. The chain links TRBV28 to TRBJ1-5; D is undetermined. Germline assignment: CDR1 MDHEN and CDR2 SYDVKM. CDR3 length: 14 residues. The CDR3 nucleotides read TGTGCCAGCTGGTCAGCGAACAGCAATCAGCCCCGGCATTTT. Its protein is CASWSANSNQPRHF.

V gene TRBV7-9 combines with J gene TRBJ1-2; TRBD1 matches 8 bases. V dropped 2 bases and J dropped 3; count of bases not matched to a gene: 5. This CDR3 comprises 15 residues. The germline V gene encodes CDR1 SEHNR and CDR2 FQNEAQ (reference sequence). CDR3 DNA sequence: TGTGCCAGCAGCTTACAGCTACAGGGGGACTATGGCTACACCTTC. It translates to CASSLQLQGDYGYTF.

This clonotype was seen ten or more times. This chain uses TRBV20-1 with TRBJ2-1; 11 bases are shared with TRBD2. The CDR3 loop spans 14 amino acids. J gave up 6 bases and V 6 bases, and 7 bases lay outside the gene matches. Germline CDR1 DFQATT, CDR2 SNEGSKA (reference sequence). The CDR3 protein is CSAPSGRFLNEQFF. CDR3 nucleotide sequence: TGCAGTGCACCTAGCGGGAGGTTTCTCAATGAGCAGTTCTTC.

This clonotype was observed many times. The J gene is TRBJ2-1, the V gene TRBV30, with TRBD1 matching over 7 bases. V gave up 0 bases and J gave up 0 bases; unmatched junction bases: 2. Germline V gene sequence: CDR1 GTSNPN, CDR2 SVGIG (reference sequence). The CDR3 extends over 15 amino acids. The CDR3 sequence: CAWSVGDSSYNEQFF. CDR3 in DNA: TGTGCCTGGAGTGTGGGGGACAGCTCCTACAATGAGCAGTTCTTC.

The chain is built from TRBV28 and TRBJ2-7; maybe TRBD1 (5 bases). Between the trimmed V and J ends, which lost 8 bases and 2 bases, there was a span of 19 bases. Germline V lookup: CDR1 MDHEN, CDR2 SYDVKM. This CDR3 is built from 15 residues. DNA of the CDR3: TGTGCCAGCGCTAAAAACCCTGACAGCGCCTACGAGCAGTACTTC. This sequence encodes CASAKNPDSAYEQYF.

The chain is built from TRBV6-1 and TRBJ1-2; TRBD1 matches at 9 bases. V lost 6 bases, J lost 5 bases, and 7 bases stayed unmatched. There are 14 residues in the CDR3. Germline CDR1 is MNHNS and CDR2 is SASEGT. The CDR3: CASSPSGTGYGYTF. CDR3 coding DNA: TGTGCCAGCAGCCCCTCCGGGACAGGGTATGGCTACACCTTC.

This clonotype came up many times. The chain links TRBV30 to TRBJ1-2; tentative D call: TRBD1 (6 bases). The CDR3 spans 12 residues. Germline V gene lookup returns CDR1 GTSNPN and CDR2 SVGIG (reference sequence). The V gene lost 8 bases and the J gene lost 2 bases, with 12 bases spanning the gap. The CDR3 bases are TGTGCCCGGGGGAGGGGGAACTATGGCTACACCTTC. Amino acids: CARGRGNYGYTF.

This sequence joins TRBV5-5 and TRBJ2-7, with D uncertain. V dropped 1 base and J dropped 1 base, with 6 bases sitting between them. CDR1 is SGHKS and CDR2 is YYEKEE in the germline V gene (reference sequence). There are 13 residues in the CDR3. The CDR3 protein is CASSLLRSYEQYF. The CDR3 DNA reads as TGTGCCAGCAGCTTGCTCAGATCCTACGAGCAGTACTTC. The full variable domain, completed using reference TRBV5-5 and TRBJ2-7, is DAGVTQSPTHLIKTRGQQVTLRCSPISGHKSVSWYQQVLGQGPQFIFQYYEKEERGRGNFPDRFSARQFPNYSSELNVNALLLGDSALYLCASSLLRSYEQYFGPGTRLTVT.

This clonotype was seen at least ten times. The chain carries TRBV28 and TRBJ1-2; D is possibly TRBD1 (5 bases). Germline values: CDR1 MDHEN, CDR2 SYDVKM. The CDR3 is 12 residues long. The V end lost 6 bases, the J end lost 4 bases, and 9 bases lay between the germline ends. The CDR3 reads CASRSGFYGYTF. The CDR3 DNA follows: TGTGCCAGCAGGTCAGGGTTCTATGGCTACACCTTC.

The chain employs TRBV12-3 or TRBV12-4 and TRBJ2-1; 7 bases map to TRBD2. The CDR3 length is 16 residues. The ends lost 6 bases at V and 4 bases at J; junction bases unmatched: 12. The CDR3: CASSPFGVAGYNEQFF. CDR3 coding DNA: TGTGCCAGCAGCCCATTCGGGGTAGCGGGTTACAATGAGCAGTTCTTC.

In its sample, this clonotype was seen a few times. The junction and the germline gene differ at one end; a read error may be behind it. This chain joins TRBV5-1 and TRBJ2-2, with D perhaps TRBD2 (5 bases). CDR1 and CDR2 (germline): SGHRS, YFSETQ. The CDR3 is 15 residues long. CDR3 protein: CATSRAAKNTGELFF. The CDR3 DNA reads as TGCGCCACCAGCCGAGCGGCCAAAAACACCGGGGAGCTGTTTTTT.

This clonotype has a count of ten or more. The chain uses TRBV30 and TRBJ1-2; D is ambiguous. The CDR3 extends over 16 amino acids. V was cut by 1 base and J by 6 bases, with 21 bases left in between. Germline V gene lookup returns CDR1 GTSNPN and CDR2 SVGIG (reference sequence). CDR3 loop: CAWSAFAFRFGDGYTF. The CDR3 region has the DNA TGTGCCTGGAGTGCCTTCGCTTTTCGGTTCGGTGATGGCTACACCTTC.

Only a few counts were recorded for this clonotype. CDR3 in amino acids: CASSRRLAGINEQYF. The CDR3 nucleotides read TGTGCCAGCAGCCGTCGGCTAGCGGGTATCAACGAGCAGTACTTC. The chain is built from TRBV6-1 and TRBJ2-7, with 8 bases matching TRBD2. Germline CDR1 reads MNHNS; CDR2 reads SASEGT. This CDR3 spans 15 amino acids. V was pared by 6 bases and J by 5 bases, with 12 bases of the junction left unmatched.

The table lists this clonotype with many counts. The J gene is TRBJ2-5, the V gene TRBV7-9; D remains unclear. The germline V gene encodes CDR1 SEHNR and CDR2 FQNEAQ (reference sequence). V was cut by 5 bases and J by 4 bases, with 5 bases left in between. This CDR3 has 11 amino acids. The CDR3 protein is CASSNSETQYF. For the CDR3, the DNA is TGTGCCAGCAGCAACTCAGAGACCCAGTACTTC.

Of note for this clonotype: This could be a read error, since a much larger clone is one nucleotide away. The rearrangement joins TRBV2 to TRBJ2-3, with a tentative D call TRBD2 (5 bases). The CDR3 contains 14 residues. From germline, CDR1 is SNHLY and CDR2 FYNNEI. This chain's CDR3 is CATKNHGMADTQCF. CDR3 DNA sequence: TGTGCCACCAAGAATCACGGGATGGCAGATACGCAGTGTTTT.

This clonotype was picked up a small number of times. The rearrangement joins TRBV18 to TRBJ2-3; TRBD2 agrees at 7 bases. V gave up 1 base and J gave up 4 bases; unmatched junction bases: 14. Germline V gene data show CDR1 as KGHSH and CDR2 as LQKENI. The CDR3 has 18 residues. The CDR3 coding sequence is TGTGCCAGCTCACCACTACTTTTGGGAGGGCCGGTCGCAGATACGCAGTATTTT. It encodes CASSPLLLGGPVADTQYF.

Regarding this clonotype: This may be a read error, as it is one base from a much larger clone. The gene calls are TRBV30 and TRBJ2-7; a possible D gene is TRBD2 (6 bases). The germline V gene has CDR1 GTSNPN and CDR2 SVGIG (reference sequence). V was clipped by 2 bases and J by 8 bases, with 16 bases between them. This CDR3 is 13 amino acids long. Written as DNA, the CDR3 is TGTGCCTGGAGTTCCGGGACTCTGAACAAGCAGTACTTC. Encoded protein: CAWSSGTLNKQYF.

This clonotype was seen repeatedly, ten times or more. This chain links TRBV5-1 with TRBJ2-7; the D call may be TRBD1 or TRBD2 (5 bases each). Per the germline V gene, CDR1 is SGHRS and CDR2 is YFSETQ. This CDR3 has 15 residues. V lost 2 bases to trimming and J lost 7 bases, with 19 bases between them. CDR3 coding DNA: TGCGCCAGCAGCTTCGGTGGGACGGCGGTTTGGGAGCAGTACTTC. This gives the protein CASSFGGTAVWEQYF.

This clonotype was seen repeatedly, ten times or more. The rearrangement joins TRBV18 to TRBJ1-1; D is undetermined. V was pared by 6 bases and J by 7 bases, with 15 bases between. Germline CDR1 and CDR2: KGHSH and LQKENI. CDR3 length equals 13 residues. The CDR3 sequence: CASSDGGTNEAFF. The CDR3 bases are TGTGCCAGCTCGGATGGAGGAACGAATGAAGCTTTCTTT.

At least ten counts were recorded for this clonotype. This sequence joins TRBV7-2 and TRBJ1-5; D is ambiguous. Germline V gene data show CDR1 as SGHTA and CDR2 as FQGNSA. Trimming left V 1 base short and J 0 bases short, with 7 bases between. This CDR3 has 15 amino acids. This CDR3 reads CASSLGRDSNQPQHF. In nucleotides, the CDR3 is TGTGCCAGCAGCTTAGGACGCGATAGCAATCAGCCCCAGCATTTT.

The chain uses TRBV5-1 and TRBJ2-1, with 8 bases matching TRBD1. The CDR3 runs to 13 residues. The germline CDR1 and CDR2 sequences are SGHRS and YFSETQ. V was pared by 7 bases and J by 6 bases, with 6 bases of the junction left unmatched. This CDR3 is CASRRTGTNEQFF. Written as DNA, the CDR3 is TGCGCCAGCCGACGGACAGGGACCAATGAGCAGTTCTTC. Combining the CDR3 with reference TRBV5-1 and TRBJ2-1 gives the whole variable domain KAGVTQTPRYLIKTRGQQVTLSCSPISGHRSVSWYQQTPGQGLQFLFEYFSETQRNKGNFPGRFSGRQFSNSRSEMNVSTLELGDSALYLCASRRTGTNEQFFGPGTRLTVL.

This clonotype was seen many times. V usage is TRBV7-9 and J usage is TRBJ2-1, with D perhaps TRBD2 (6 bases). Germline CDR1 and CDR2: SEHNR and FQNEAQ (reference sequence). The V end lost 5 bases, the J end lost 8 bases, and 19 bases lay between the germline ends. The CDR3 sequence is 15 residues long. CDR3 sequence: CASSLGTADGDEQFF. In nucleotides, the CDR3 is TGTGCCAGCAGCCTGGGGACTGCCGACGGGGATGAGCAGTTCTTC.